A single sample is the source of the 30 T cell receptor beta chains below, sequenced in a study of OX40 agonist ivuxolimab in advanced cancers. TCRdb keeps only in-frame clones here, not all; method: immunoSEQ multiplex PCR. The data hold approximately 60,000 clones, with under 85% observed a single time. Sequencing used CD4+ or CD8+ T cells sorted from blood, obtained in a trial of the OX40 agonist ivuxolimab. The receptors derive from an adult with an advanced solid tumor such as melanoma, head and neck, liver or kidney cancer.

The sample holds a few counts of this clone. The rearrangement uses TRBV10-3 and TRBJ1-2, with D possibly being TRBD1 (5 bases). V lost 6 bases, J lost 2 bases, and 19 bases lay in between. Germline values: CDR1 ENHRY, CDR2 SYGVKD. This CDR3 spans 16 amino acids. The CDR3 loop is CAIRPRASTRNYGYTF. The CDR3, as DNA: TGTGCCATCAGGCCCAGGGCCAGCACTCGAAACTATGGCTACACCTTC.

In its sample, this clone ranks as medium-sized. The chain employs TRBV18 and TRBJ1-2, with 11 bases identical to TRBD1. There are 15 residues in the CDR3. J lost 6 bases, V lost 6 bases, and 9 bases had no gene match. Germline V CDR1 and CDR2: KGHSH, LQKENI. CDR3 nucleotide sequence: TGTGCCAGCTCTTCCCGTCCGGGACAGGGGGATGGCTACACCTTC. This translates into CASSSRPGQGDGYTF.

Points on this clone: This sample also contains other DNA sequences that code for the same CDR3. The chain recombines TRBV18 with TRBJ2-3; 11 nucleotides align to TRBD2. J gave up 0 bases and V 6 bases, and 5 bases lay outside the gene matches. Per the germline V gene, CDR1 is KGHSH and CDR2 is LQKENI. The CDR3 extends over 16 amino acids. CDR3 amino acids: CASSPRLAGSTDTQYF. The CDR3 DNA reads as TGTGCCAGCTCCCCAAGACTAGCGGGGAGCACAGATACGCAGTATTTT. The variable domain in full, with the rest retrieved from reference TRBV18 and TRBJ2-3, is NAGVMQNPRHLVRRRGQEARLRCSPMKGHSHVYWYRQLPEEGLKFMVYLQKENIIDESGMPKERFSAEFPKEGPSILRIQQVVRGDSAAYFCASSPRLAGSTDTQYFGPGTRLTVL.

The chain couples TRBV6-5 to TRBJ1-3, with TRBD1 identical over 7 bases. There are 15 residues in the CDR3. CDR1 and CDR2 (germline): MNHEY, SVGAGI. Unmatched junction bases numbered 5, after V lost 6 bases and J lost 0 bases. CDR3 loop: CASRTGTDSGNTIYF. Written as DNA, the CDR3 is TGTGCCAGCAGAACCGGGACAGACTCTGGAAACACCATATATTTT.

The chain joins TRBV19 to TRBJ1-5, with 11 bases lining up with TRBD1. The CDR3 extends over 17 amino acids. The V segment lost 6 bases and the J segment 1 base; nucleotides outside the gene matches: 8. The germline gives CDR1 LNHDA, CDR2 SQIVND (reference sequence). The CDR3 loop is CASRPGQGARSNQPQHF. The CDR3 nucleotides read TGTGCCAGTAGGCCCGGACAGGGGGCGCGGAGCAATCAGCCCCAGCATTTT.

This chain links TRBV11-3 with TRBJ1-1; 7 nucleotides align to TRBD1. Trimming removed 2 bases from V and 0 bases from J; junction bases left unmatched: 15. There are 19 residues in the CDR3. Per the germline V gene, CDR1 is SGHNT and CDR2 is YENEEA. In DNA form, the CDR3 reads TGTGCCAGCAGCTTAAGAAAAACCATGGAGGGACAGATGAACACTGAAGCTTTCTTT. It codes for CASSLRKTMEGQMNTEAFF.

The V call is TRBV7-9, the J call TRBJ2-6, with D possibly being TRBD2 (6 bases). Trimming took 5 bases from V and 0 from J, leaving 17 bases between them. The CDR3 runs to 18 residues. Germline assignment: CDR1 SEHNR and CDR2 FQNEAQ (reference sequence). The CDR3 sequence is CASSRGGATSSGANVLTF. Written as DNA, the CDR3 is TGTGCCAGCAGCCGTGGAGGGGCAACCAGCTCTGGGGCCAACGTCCTGACTTTC.

This clone was recorded once. The rearrangement links TRBV9 to TRBJ2-2; 8 bases align to TRBD2. The V gene's germline CDR1 is SGDLS and CDR2 YYNGEE. The CDR3 is made up of 17 amino acids. Trimming took 3 bases from V and 1 from J; bases not matched to a gene: 8. CDR3 amino acids: CASSAAWTSWNTGELFF. CDR3 coding DNA: TGTGCCAGCAGCGCGGCCTGGACTAGCTGGAACACCGGGGAGCTGTTTTTT.

The rearrangement links TRBV18 to TRBJ1-4, with D hard to call. This CDR3 has 17 amino acids. Germline lookup yields CDR1 KGHSH and CDR2 LQKENI. V was trimmed by 4 bases and J by 0 bases, leaving 15 bases between them. The CDR3 is CASSRVDGPATNEKLFF. The CDR3 DNA is TGTGCCAGCTCACGGGTGGACGGGCCAGCAACTAATGAAAAACTGTTTTTT.

The chain carries TRBV6-5 and TRBJ1-5; D not resolved. V dropped 5 bases and J dropped 2 bases, with 13 bases sitting between them. Germline CDR1 is MNHEY and CDR2 is SVGAGI. CDR3 length equals 15 residues. CDR3 region: CASSLVGTGNQPQHF. The CDR3 DNA reads TGTGCCAGCAGTCTAGTGGGAACAGGCAATCAGCCCCAGCATTTT.

The gene calls are TRBV10-2 and TRBJ2-5; 9 bases align to TRBD1. Judging by the DNA end, TRBJ2-7 fits better; the J call may be wrong. CDR1 is WSHSY, CDR2 SAAADI, per germline. This CDR3 region has 18 residues. In nucleotides, the CDR3 is TGCGCCAGCACCAAATTTTTATCTACCGGGACAGGGATCTACGAGCAGTACTTC. Its translation is CASTKFLSTGTGIYEQYF.

This chain joins TRBV14 and TRBJ2-1, with 7 nucleotides matching TRBD2. The trim removed 1 base at V and 4 bases at J, leaving 4 bases unmatched. Germline CDR1 SGHDN, CDR2 FVKESK. The CDR3 consists of 15 residues. CDR3 sequence: CASSQGRRGYNEQFF. The CDR3 nucleotides read TGTGCCAGCAGCCAAGGTCGGCGGGGGTACAATGAGCAGTTCTTC.

The V call is TRBV7-2, the J call TRBJ2-4, with 10 positions matching TRBD1. The J segment lost 7 bases and the V segment lost 5 bases, leaving 11 bases of the junction unmatched. This CDR3 contains 16 residues. Germline values: CDR1 SGHTA, CDR2 FQGNSA. The CDR3 nucleotides are TGTGCCAGCAGCCGCAAGGGACAGGGGATTAATAACATTCAGTACTTC. As protein: CASSRKGQGINNIQYF.

Concerning this clone: Other DNA sequences of this sample code for an identical CDR3. V and J are TRBV5-1 and TRBJ2-5, with TRBD1 as a possible D gene (5 bases). The CDR3 runs 15 residues. Per the germline V gene, CDR1 is SGHRS and CDR2 is YFSETQ. The ends were cut back, 4 bases at V and 1 base at J, with 14 bases in the middle. The DNA of the CDR3 is TGCGCCAGCAGCCTGCAGGGCTATAGCCAAGAGACCCAGTACTTC. The encoded protein is CASSLQGYSQETQYF.

This rearrangement joins TRBV18 to TRBJ2-2, with 8 bases fitting TRBD1. V shed 1 base and J 4 bases; nucleotides not matched to a gene: 2. The length of the CDR3 is 15 residues. Looked up from germline, CDR1 is KGHSH and CDR2 is LQKENI. The CDR3 protein is CASSPRTGTTGELFF. DNA of the CDR3: TGTGCCAGCTCACCACGGACAGGGACCACCGGGGAGCTGTTTTTT.

The chain joins TRBV6-6 to TRBJ2-7; D ambiguous. Germline V gives CDR1 MNHNY, CDR2 SVGAGI (reference sequence). The V end was cut by 2 bases, the J end by 3 bases, with 11 bases between. CDR3 length: 14 residues. The CDR3 sequence: CASSYPEKSYEQYF. CDR3 nucleotides: TGTGCCAGCAGTTACCCTGAGAAAAGCTACGAGCAGTACTTC.

The chain couples TRBV5-1 to TRBJ1-2, with 8 bases matching TRBD1. Germline V gene sequence: CDR1 SGHRS, CDR2 YFSETQ. This CDR3 comprises 15 residues. The V and J ends lost 1 base and 7 bases, in that order; junction bases with no gene match: 9. CDR3: CASSLTDRDERGYTF. Written as DNA, the CDR3 is TGCGCCAGCAGCTTGACGGACAGGGATGAGCGTGGCTACACCTTC. Combining the CDR3 with reference TRBV5-1 and TRBJ1-2 gives the whole variable domain KAGVTQTPRYLIKTRGQQVTLSCSPISGHRSVSWYQQTPGQGLQFLFEYFSETQRNKGNFPGRFSGRQFSNSRSEMNVSTLELGDSALYLCASSLTDRDERGYTFGSGTRLTVV.

The chain links TRBV5-1 to TRBJ2-1; D possibly matches TRBD1 or TRBD2 (6 bases each). Germline assignment: CDR1 SGHRS and CDR2 YFSETQ. V lost 7 bases and J 5 bases, leaving 13 bases between the germline ends. The CDR3 extends over 13 amino acids. CDR3 sequence reads: CASRRGDNNEQFF. The CDR3 coding sequence is TGCGCCAGCCGCCGCGGGGACAACAATGAGCAGTTCTTC. The full variable domain, its missing parts supplied by reference TRBV5-1 and TRBJ2-1, is KAGVTQTPRYLIKTRGQQVTLSCSPISGHRSVSWYQQTPGQGLQFLFEYFSETQRNKGNFPGRFSGRQFSNSRSEMNVSTLELGDSALYLCASRRGDNNEQFFGPGTRLTVL.

The rearrangement uses TRBV11-2 and TRBJ2-7; TRBD2 might be the D (6 bases). CDR1 and CDR2 (germline): SGHAT, FQNNGV. Between the trimmed V and J ends, which lost 5 bases and 8 bases, there was a span of 10 bases. The CDR3 has 11 amino acids. CDR3 DNA sequence: TGTGCCAGCAGCCGTGGACTAAAGCAGTACTTC. This translates into CASSRGLKQYF. Combining the CDR3 with reference TRBV11-2 and TRBJ2-7 gives the whole variable domain EAGVAQSPRYKIIEKRQSVAFWCNPISGHATLYWYQQILGQGPKLLIQFQNNGVVDDSQLPKDRFSAERLKGVDSTLKIQPAKLEDSAVYLCASSRGLKQYFGPGTRLTVT.

This chain links TRBV2 with TRBJ2-3; TRBD2 matches 12 bases. The CDR3 contains 14 residues. From germline, CDR1 is SNHLY and CDR2 FYNNEI. V shed 9 bases and J 2 bases; nucleotides not matched to a gene: 3. For the CDR3, the DNA is TGTGCCAGAAGACTAGCGGGGGCCACAGATACGCAGTATTTT. Residues: CARRLAGATDTQYF.

This clone was counted a single time. This chain links TRBV15 with TRBJ1-3; D gene unclear. Trimming removed 1 base from V and 0 bases from J, with 10 bases in between. Germline-derived CDR1 and CDR2 are LNHNV and YYDKDF (reference sequence). The CDR3 runs 16 residues. The CDR3 is CATSRVHPSSGNTIYF. The CDR3 region has the DNA TGTGCCACCAGCAGAGTACACCCAAGCTCTGGAAACACCATATATTTT.

The chain links TRBV5-1 to TRBJ1-2; tentative D call: TRBD1 (5 bases). Germline V gene data show CDR1 as SGHRS and CDR2 as YFSETQ. Trimming left V 4 bases short and J 3 bases short, with 13 bases between. The CDR3 spans 14 residues. The CDR3 nucleotides are TGCGCCAGCAGCCCCGTAGGGGAGGACTATGGCTACACCTTC. Its translation is CASSPVGEDYGYTF.

This chain uses TRBV19 with TRBJ1-2; TRBD1 matches at 7 bases. CDR3 size: 15 residues. Per the germline V gene, CDR1 is LNHDA and CDR2 is SQIVND (reference sequence). The ends lost 6 bases at V and 5 bases at J; junction bases unmatched: 12. CDR3 sequence reads: CASRATGNIPYGYTF. CDR3 coding DNA: TGTGCCAGTAGGGCGACAGGGAATATCCCTTATGGCTACACCTTC.

The rearrangement joins TRBV19 to TRBJ2-1; 12 positions agree with TRBD2. Per germline, CDR1 LNHDA and CDR2 SQIVND (reference sequence). The trim removed 4 bases at V and 8 bases at J, leaving 6 bases unmatched. CDR3 length equals 15 residues. CDR3 residues: CASSRGLAGGYEQFF. DNA of the CDR3: TGTGCCAGTAGTAGGGGACTAGCGGGTGGGTATGAGCAGTTCTTC.

There are a few counts of this clone. The CDR3 region is CASRGTSNTGELFF. CDR3 sequence (DNA): TGTGCCAGCAGGGGGACTTCTAACACCGGGGAGCTGTTTTTT. The rearrangement joins TRBV2 to TRBJ2-2; maybe TRBD2 (6 bases). The CDR3 covers 14 residues. With 6 bases removed from V and 2 bases from J, the gap between germline ends came to 10 bases. CDR1 is SNHLY, CDR2 FYNNEI, per germline.

V usage is TRBV14 and J usage is TRBJ1-1, with 7 bases aligning to TRBD1. This CDR3 is 16 amino acids long. V dropped 0 bases and J dropped 5; count of bases not matched to a gene: 9. In germline, CDR1 is SGHDN, CDR2 FVKESK. The CDR3 DNA follows: TGTGCCAGCAGCCAAGATTTTCGGACAGGCGATACTGAAGCTTTCTTT. It encodes CASSQDFRTGDTEAFF.

The chain couples TRBV19 to TRBJ1-5; D may be TRBD1 (5 bases). V shed 6 bases and J shed 0 bases, with 18 bases lying between them. This CDR3 is built from 17 residues. The germline gives CDR1 LNHDA, CDR2 SQIVND (reference sequence). The CDR3 spells CASRREKSGGSNQPQHF. As DNA, the CDR3 is TGTGCCAGTAGGAGGGAGAAAAGCGGGGGTAGCAATCAGCCCCAGCATTTT.

The chain carries TRBV2 and TRBJ2-3; D could derive from TRBD1 or TRBD2 (6 bases each). The ends were cut back, 3 bases at V and 2 bases at J, with 12 bases in the middle. There are 15 residues in the CDR3. Germline CDR1 and CDR2: SNHLY and FYNNEI. CDR3 sequence (DNA): TGTGCCAGCAGTGAGAGGGGGGCAAACACAGATACGCAGTATTTT. Translation gives CASSERGANTDTQYF.

The rearrangement links TRBV5-6 to TRBJ1-6; D is unresolved. In germline, CDR1 is SGHDT, CDR2 YYEEEE. V was shortened by 4 bases and J by 10 bases, with 24 bases between the two germline ends. The CDR3 is 17 residues long. In DNA form, the CDR3 reads TGTGCCAGCAGCGTTGGCGGTGGTTGGTTGCTGCGGTCACCCCTCCACTTT. This sequence encodes CASSVGGGWLLRSPLHF.

This chain uses TRBV29-1 with TRBJ1-2; D remains ambiguous. The germline gives CDR1 SQVTM, CDR2 ANQGSEA. Trimming removed 2 bases from V and 2 bases from J, with 6 bases in between. CDR3 length equals 12 residues. The CDR3 spells CSVERANYGYTF. The CDR3 DNA follows: TGCAGCGTTGAACGGGCCAACTATGGCTACACCTTC.